Listed here are 11 T cell receptor beta chains from one sample, sequenced in a study of CD8 T cells in ankylosing spondylitis. TCRdb re-called the 5' RACE reads through MiXCR, storing one row per CDR3 protein. The data contain roughly 250,000 distinct CDR3 sequences, around 9.1% of them singletons. The sample taken for sequencing was blood, either unsorted or a sorted T cell fraction (not recorded which). The receptors were gathered from a male donor with ankylosing spondylitis or in good health (not recorded which).

Only a few counts were recorded for this clonotype. The chain links TRBV5-6 to TRBJ2-5; 8 bases are a match to TRBD1. J lost 0 bases, V lost 4 bases, and 5 bases had no gene match. The CDR3 runs to 15 residues. From germline, CDR1 is SGHDT and CDR2 YYEEEE. CDR3 DNA: TGTGCCAGCAGCCCCGGGACAGGTGACCAAGAGACCCAGTACTTC. It specifies CASSPGTGDQETQYF.

This clonotype has ten or more counts. The rearrangement links TRBV12-3 or TRBV12-4 to TRBJ2-5, with a weak D call TRBD2 (5 bases). Trimming took 6 bases from V and 0 from J, leaving 14 bases between them. The CDR3 covers 15 residues. CDR3 DNA: TGTGCCAGCAGCCCACCGGACTGGTACCAAGAGACCCAGTACTTC. Translated, it gives CASSPPDWYQETQYF.

The chain uses TRBV18 and TRBJ2-7; the match to TRBD1 covers 11 bases. V lost 2 bases, J lost 3 bases, and 3 bases stayed unmatched. CDR1 is KGHSH, CDR2 LQKENI, per germline. This CDR3 has 15 residues. The CDR3 reads CASSPTGTGGYEQYF. The CDR3 coding sequence is TGTGCCAGCTCACCAACCGGGACAGGGGGCTACGAGCAGTACTTC. Drawing the rest from reference TRBV18 and TRBJ2-7, the complete variable domain is NAGVMQNPRHLVRRRGQEARLRCSPMKGHSHVYWYRQLPEEGLKFMVYLQKENIIDESGMPKERFSAEFPKEGPSILRIQQVVRGDSAAYFCASSPTGTGGYEQYFGPGTRLTVT.

In its sample, this clonotype was seen many times. This chain connects TRBV7-9 to TRBJ2-2; 9 bases map to TRBD2. Germline CDR1 SEHNR, CDR2 FQNEAQ (reference sequence). The CDR3 runs 16 residues. V was pared by 5 bases and J by 2 bases, with 6 bases of the junction left unmatched. In nucleotides, the CDR3 is TGTGCCAGCAGCCCGCCGACTAGCGGTAACACCGGGGAGCTGTTTTTT. Protein product: CASSPPTSGNTGELFF.

V is TRBV5-6 and J is TRBJ1-1, with 8 bases fitting TRBD1. The germline V gene encodes CDR1 SGHDT and CDR2 YYEEEE. With 2 bases clipped from V and 5 bases from J, the junction kept 5 bases outside the gene matches. The CDR3 sequence is 14 residues long. The CDR3 here is CASSLGTGWTEAFF. The DNA of the CDR3 is TGTGCCAGCAGCTTAGGGACAGGCTGGACTGAAGCTTTCTTT.

This clonotype was recorded a few times. The chain employs TRBV27 and TRBJ2-7, with 10 bases fitting TRBD1. Germline lookup yields CDR1 MNHEY and CDR2 SMNVEV (reference sequence). J gave up 0 bases and V 5 bases, and 7 bases lay outside the gene matches. The CDR3 runs to 16 residues. CDR3 sequence (DNA): TGTGCCAGCAGTCCGACAGGGGGCCTTTTCTCCTACGAGCAGTACTTC. Translation gives CASSPTGGLFSYEQYF.

This clonotype was observed at least ten times. V gene TRBV14 combines with J gene TRBJ2-3, with D perhaps matching TRBD1 or TRBD2 (6 bases each). Looked up from germline, CDR1 is SGHDN and CDR2 is FVKESK. The CDR3 consists of 18 residues. V was trimmed by 3 bases and J by 4 bases, leaving 23 bases between them. The CDR3 sequence: CASSHSLQQGTDADTQYF. The CDR3 DNA sequence: TGTGCCAGCAGCCACAGTTTACAGCAGGGGACTGATGCAGATACGCAGTATTTT.

This chain links TRBV6-1 with TRBJ1-6, with unresolved D. Looked up from germline, CDR1 is MNHNS and CDR2 is SASEGT. CDR3 length equals 11 residues. The V end was cut by 8 bases, the J end by 14 bases, with 13 bases between. The chain's CDR3 is CASEFGLALHF. The CDR3 DNA reads as TGTGCCAGCGAATTCGGACTAGCCCTCCACTTT.

This clonotype has a count of ten or more. This sequence joins TRBV7-9 and TRBJ1-2; tentative D call: TRBD1 (5 bases). Germline V CDR1 and CDR2: SEHNR, FQNEAQ (reference sequence). The ends were cut back, 3 bases at V and 2 bases at J, with 16 bases in the middle. The CDR3 length is 16 residues. CDR3 sequence (DNA): TGTGCCAGCAGCTTCCCAGGGCTAGGCGAGAACTATGGCTACACCTTC. Protein sequence: CASSFPGLGENYGYTF.

This clonotype has ten or more counts. The chain joins TRBV19 to TRBJ1-1, with TRBD1 identical over 7 bases. The CDR3 covers 12 residues. Germline assignment: CDR1 LNHDA and CDR2 SQIVND (reference sequence). J lost 11 bases, V lost 5 bases, and 8 bases had no gene match. This chain's CDR3 is CASSPPGGMAFF. In DNA, the CDR3 is TGTGCCAGTAGTCCCCCAGGGGGAATGGCTTTCTTT.

This clonotype was observed at least ten times. V and J are TRBV5-1 and TRBJ2-1; 9 nucleotides match TRBD1. This CDR3 comprises 14 residues. Germline CDR1 reads SGHRS; CDR2 reads YFSETQ. J was trimmed by 8 bases and V by 3 bases; bases with no gene match: 6. CDR3 DNA: TGCGCCAGCAGCTCCGGGACAGGGTCCTATGAGCAGTTCTTC. Translating gives CASSSGTGSYEQFF.